This TCR beta chain was observed in a study of blood T cells in healthy people across ages. Using a J-beta primer mix together with a sample-barcoded 5' primer, a second PCR was run for roughly 6 to 12 cycles. A single record per CDR3 protein comes from TCRdb applying MiXCR to the 5' RACE reads. This table has around 800,000 distinct CDR3 sequences, about 55% appearing once. V gave up 5 bases and J gave up 9 bases, with 20 bases separating them. This CDR3 spans 15 amino acids. The germline CDR1 and CDR2 sequences are MNHEY and SVGAGI. The chain carries TRBV6-5 and TRBJ2-1; D is ambiguous. This clonotype originated in a man older than 75 in good health. The sequencing sample was made of blood. CDR3: CASSLIPDLRREQFF. CDR3 DNA: TGTGCCAGCAGTCTCATCCCGGACCTCCGGCGTGAGCAGTTCTTC.